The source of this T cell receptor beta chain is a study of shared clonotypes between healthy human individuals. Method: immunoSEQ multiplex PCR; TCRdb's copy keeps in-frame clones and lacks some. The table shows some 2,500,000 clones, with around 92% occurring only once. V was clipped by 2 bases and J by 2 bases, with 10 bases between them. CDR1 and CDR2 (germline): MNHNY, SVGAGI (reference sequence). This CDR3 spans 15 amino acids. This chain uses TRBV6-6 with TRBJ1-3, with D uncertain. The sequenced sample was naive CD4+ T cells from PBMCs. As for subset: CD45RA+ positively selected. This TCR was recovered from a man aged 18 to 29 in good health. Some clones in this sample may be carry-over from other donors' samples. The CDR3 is CASSYLPGTGNTIYF. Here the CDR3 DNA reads TGTGCCAGCAGTTACCTCCCCGGGACTGGAAACACCATATATTTT.